The subject of this entry is one TCR beta chain. The data were taken from a study of T-cell reconstitution after alpha-beta-depleted transplantation in children. Preparing the TCRbeta library involved the use of unique molecular identifiers. Each CDR3 protein is one row after TCRdb ran MiXCR on the PCR reads. The table records a few hundred thousand distinct CDR3 sequences, about 9.4% of them present only once. This CDR3 comprises 16 residues. The junction had 12 bases not matched to a gene; V was cut back by 8 bases and J by 7 bases. The sequence was obtained from a human donor who donated a stem cell graft to a child with acute lymphoblastic leukemia. The V call is TRBV12-3 or TRBV12-4, the J call TRBJ2-1, with TRBD1 matching over 12 bases. This specimen consisted of PBMCs from the stem cell graft donor, obtained from the stem cell graft. The CDR3 DNA follows: TGTGCCAGCCAAAACTCGGGACAGGGGGCGCGAAATGAGCAGTTCTTC. It encodes CASQNSGQGARNEQFF.